The sample holds a few counts of the clone carrying this TCR beta chain. Antigen: not known. The sample is drawn from a study of molecular identifiers for immune sequencing clone quantification. Study-wide results and caveats: Over 99% of effector molecules, yet under 1% of naive-cell molecules, were held by clones above 20 RNA copies. Jurkat TCR RNA spiked in from one cell reportedly remained identifiable amid about a million naive cells.

Previously described methods and listed TCR primers were used for bulk TCR libraries. TCRdb reprocessed the PCR reads with MiXCR, giving one entry per CDR3 protein. The top ten clones hold 9.5% to 10% of a sample with roughly 100,000 distinct CDR3 sequences, about 35% of them seen once. From germline, CDR1 is SGHVS and CDR2 FNYEAQ. V trimming: 4 bases; J trimming: 2 bases; junction bases outside the gene matches: 5. This CDR3 is built from 15 residues. Investigators produced naive CD8 libraries from roughly 20,000 to 1,000,000 sorted cells, drawing on 10%, 30% or 50% RNA. The gene calls are TRBV7-6 and TRBJ2-7; 10 bases are a match to TRBD1. The sample consisted of naive CD8+ T cells from blood, with Jurkat cell RNA spiked in. This sample's subset: FACS-sorted CD8+CD4-CCR7+CD45RA+ naive T cells. The sequence was obtained from a human donor in good health. Some libraries in this study had Jurkat cell RNA spiked in. The CDR3 loop is CASSSTTGGTYEQYF. CDR3 in DNA: TGTGCCAGCAGCTCGACGACAGGGGGCACCTACGAGCAGTACTTC.